The rows below give T cell receptor beta chains drawn from one sample of a study of blood T cells in healthy people across ages. TCRdb reanalysed the 5' RACE reads using MiXCR and keeps one entry per CDR3 protein. The profile shows 650,000 to 800,000 distinct CDR3 sequences, about 42% of them singletons. Sequenced material: blood. The source is a man in his 60s in good health. Each CDR3 is given with its conserved first and last residue. The order of the fields is J gene, clone size, D gene, V gene, CDR3 length, CDR3 DNA, CDR3 protein. A D gene is named only where the DNA matches it firmly. Expanded clones are given a class, and other clones once, few, many or no size at all.

>TRBJ1-6|-|TRBD1|TRBV2|13
TGTGCCAGCAGGGACAGGGAATATTCACCCCTCCACTTT
CASRDREYSPLHF
>TRBJ2-5|few|TRBD1|TRBV10-3|18
TGTGCCATCAGTGAGTCCCTCCGGGACAGGACCCACCAAGAGACCCAGTACTTC
CAISESLRDRTHQETQYF
>TRBJ2-1|few|-|TRBV7-6|14
TGTGCCAGCAGCGAAAGACAGGATTACAATGAGCAGTTCTTC
CASSERQDYNEQFF
>TRBJ1-4|-|-|TRBV7-6|14
TGTGCCAGCAGCTTAAGGGGAAAGGGTGAAAAACTGTTTTTT
CASSLRGKGEKLFF
>TRBJ2-1|many|TRBD2|TRBV5-1|16
TGCGCCAGCAGCGCAACAACTAGCGTACCAGGTAATGAGCAGTTCTTC
CASSATTSVPGNEQFF
>TRBJ2-4|-|-|TRBV12-3/TRBV12-4|15
TGTGCCAGCAGTTTAACAGGGTCGGCCAAAAACATTCAGTACTTC
CASSLTGSAKNIQYF
>TRBJ2-7|-|-|TRBV7-9|12
TGTGCCAGCAGCTTCGCCACCGCCGAGCAGTACTTC
CASSFATAEQYF
>TRBJ2-3|-|TRBD2|TRBV2|16
TGTGCCAGCAGCTCCGCTAGCGGGCTATACACAGATACGCAGTATTTT
CASSSASGLYTDTQYF
>TRBJ1-6|few|-|TRBV12-3/TRBV12-4|15
TGTGCCAGCAGTTTGTCGGGGGCATATAATTCACCCCTCCACTTT
CASSLSGAYNSPLHF
>TRBJ2-1|-|-|TRBV5-1|14
TGCGCCAGCAGCTTGGCTCAGATTGGAAATGAGCAGTTCTTC
CASSLAQIGNEQFF
>TRBJ2-5|few|TRBD1|TRBV30|15
TGTGCCTGGAGTGCACCCCGGACAGGGGGAGAGACCCAGTACTTC
CAWSAPRTGGETQYF
>TRBJ1-6|-|TRBD1|TRBV20-1|15
TGCAGTGCGTCTCCGGGGACAGGTTTGAGTTCACCCCTCCACTTT
CSASPGTGLSSPLHF
>TRBJ1-2|-|-|TRBV12-3/TRBV12-4|15
TGTGCCAGCAGTCCCCAGGTTGAAGCTAACTATGGCTACACCTTC
CASSPQVEANYGYTF
>TRBJ1-1|-|-|TRBV5-1|15
TGCGCCAGCAGGCTTTTTCTGAGGGCGGACACTGAAGCTTTCTTT
CASRLFLRADTEAFF
>TRBJ2-1|-|-|TRBV28|15
TGTGCCAGCAGTTCCTCGGGACTCACGGTCTATGAGCAGTTCTTC
CASSSSGLTVYEQFF
>TRBJ1-1|-|-|TRBV11-3|15
TGTGCCAGCAGCTTAGATGACAGGACGAACACTGAAGCTTTCTTT
CASSLDDRTNTEAFF
>TRBJ2-4|-|-|TRBV6-6|13
TGTGCCATATCAGCGGGTGTCAAAAACATTCAGTACTTC
CAISAGVKNIQYF
>TRBJ2-3|-|-|TRBV20-1|12
TGCAGTGCTACACACAGCACAGATACGCAGTATTTT
CSATHSTDTQYF
>TRBJ2-1|-|TRBD2|TRBV3-1|15
TGTGCCAGCAGAGCTAGCGGGGTAAATTACAATGAGCAGTTCTTC
CASRASGVNYNEQFF
>TRBJ2-3|-|-|TRBV9|14
TGTGCCAGCAGCGTAGACACTAGCACAGATACGCAGTATTTT
CASSVDTSTDTQYF
>TRBJ2-1|-|TRBD2|TRBV4-1|13
TGCGCCAGCAGCCAACCGGGGGGGGATGAGCAGTTCTTC
CASSQPGGDEQFF
>TRBJ2-7|few|-|TRBV7-9|15
TGTGCCAGCAGCTTAGGGCCCGGAATGACCTACGAGCAGTACTTC
CASSLGPGMTYEQYF
>TRBJ2-7|-|-|TRBV2|17
TGTGCCAGCAGCCTGGACAGGGTCCCGGGACTAGCCTACGAGCAGTACTTC
CASSLDRVPGLAYEQYF
>TRBJ1-5|-|-|TRBV20-1|13
TGCAGTGCTATTGGGGCCGAAAATCAGCCCCAGCATTTT
CSAIGAENQPQHF
>TRBJ2-1|few|-|TRBV14|14
TGTGCCAGCAGCCGATCTTATACAGGGAATGAGCAGTTCTTC
CASSRSYTGNEQFF
>TRBJ2-5|-|TRBD2|TRBV6-6|15
TGTGCCAGCAGAGATGGCGGGGGTTCAGCGAGGTACCAGTACTTC
CASRDGGGSARYQYF
>TRBJ1-5|few|-|TRBV20-1|15
TGCAGTGCTAGAGATCTCCAGGGCCTAAATCAGCCCCAGCATTTT
CSARDLQGLNQPQHF
>TRBJ2-7|-|-|TRBV7-2|14
TGTGCCAGCAGCTTAGTCGATCAGGGCGGCGAGCAGTACTTC
CASSLVDQGGEQYF
>TRBJ2-5|many|TRBD1|TRBV20-1|14
TGCAGTGCTAGTCCGGGACAGGGAAAAGAGACCCAGTACTTC
CSASPGQGKETQYF
>TRBJ2-1|-|TRBD1|TRBV7-2|14
TGTGCCAGCAGCCGCGGACAGGGATACAATGAGCAGTTCTTC
CASSRGQGYNEQFF
>TRBJ2-3|-|-|TRBV12-3/TRBV12-4|12
TGTGCCAGCACCCTAGTGGCAGATACGCAGTATTTT
CASTLVADTQYF
>TRBJ2-3|-|-|TRBV12-3/TRBV12-4|13
TGTGCCAGCAGGCCGACTCGGGTTTACACGCAGTATTTT
CASRPTRVYTQYF
>TRBJ2-3|-|-|TRBV12-3/TRBV12-4|12
TGTGCCAGCAGAAGGGGAGCAGATACGCAGTATTTT
CASRRGADTQYF
>TRBJ1-1|-|-|TRBV25-1|17
TGTGCCAGCAGTTCCCCGTTGGGGGGCTGGCGAAACACTGAAGCTTTCTTT
CASSSPLGGWRNTEAFF
>TRBJ2-7|-|-|TRBV11-2|15
TGTGCCAGCAGCTTAGTGTTTCGGGGCAACTACGAGCAGTACTTC
CASSLVFRGNYEQYF
>TRBJ1-6|-|-|TRBV2|13
TGTGCCAGCCTCGTGGGTTTGAATTCACCCCTCCACTTT
CASLVGLNSPLHF
>TRBJ1-6|-|-|TRBV14|13
TGTGCCAGCAGCCCGCTTGACGGTTCACCCCTCCACTTT
CASSPLDGSPLHF
>TRBJ1-1|-|-|TRBV7-9|13
TGTGCCAGCAGCTTACAGGGTTGGACTGAAGCTTTCTTT
CASSLQGWTEAFF
>TRBJ2-1|-|TRBD2|TRBV4-1|18
TGCGCCAGCAGCCCCCCAGCTTCGGGGTCGGGGGGTTGCAATGAGCAGTTCTTC
CASSPPASGSGGCNEQFF
>TRBJ2-7|-|-|TRBV30|13
TGTGCCTGGAGTGAGGAGGTCGTTTACGAGCAGTACTTC
CAWSEEVVYEQYF